The rows below give T cell receptor beta chains drawn from one sample of a study of cytomegalovirus exposure and HLA in healthy donors. Profiled with immunoSEQ multiplex PCR; TCRdb holds only in-frame clones, not every one. The table lists some 200,000 clones, roughly 80% of them singletons, with roughly 0.75% in the top ten. Sequenced sample: PBMCs. These receptors all stem from a young woman in good health and CMV-seronegative. Each CDR3 is given with its conserved first and last residue. The D gene is left open where the match is weak. Clone size is stated in some rows and not others, as once, few, many or a class when expanded.

>TRBJ1-6|.|TRBV6-5|.
TGTGCCAGCAGTTACTCGATAGCGGGGATTATGCCCCTCCACTTT
CASSYSIAGIMPLHF
>TRBJ1-5|few|TRBV6-5|.
TGTGCCAGCAGTTACTCGACAGGTAATCAGCCCCAGCATTTT
CASSYSTGNQPQHF
>TRBJ2-7|.|TRBV5-1|TRBD2
TGCGCCAGCAATGCCGGGACTAGCGGGAGTATAAGCTACGAGCAGTACTTC
CASNAGTSGSISYEQYF
>TRBJ2-5|.|TRBV7-6|TRBD2
TGTGCCAGCAGGGAAGCGGGGGAAGAGACCCAGTACTTC
CASREAGEETQYF
>TRBJ2-4|.|TRBV18|.
TGTGCCAGCTCACCACAAGACAACTTAGCCAAAAACATTCAGTACTTC
CASSPQDNLAKNIQYF
>TRBJ1-1|.|TRBV28|TRBD1
TGTGCCAGCAGTTTTGGGACAGGGATGAACACTGAAGCTTTCTTT
CASSFGTGMNTEAFF
>TRBJ2-2|.|TRBV2|.
TGTGCCAGCAGCGAATCGACTAGGTCAACCGGGGAGCTGTTTTTT
CASSESTRSTGELFF
>TRBJ2-1|few|TRBV6-5|.
TGTGCCAGCAGTTATGAGTACAGCTCCTACAATGAGCAGTTCTTC
CASSYEYSSYNEQFF
>TRBJ2-1|.|TRBV5-1|TRBD2
TGCGCCAGCAGCAACTCACCGGGACTAGCGGATGAGCAGTTCTTC
CASSNSPGLADEQFF
>TRBJ1-5|once|TRBV19|TRBD1
TGTGCCAGTAGTATATCCCCAGGGGGAGGCAATCAGCCCCAGCATTTT
CASSISPGGGNQPQHF
>TRBJ2-3|.|TRBV29-1|.
TGCAGCCCCACATGGTCGGGTACGCAGTATTTT
CSPTWSGTQYF
>TRBJ1-6|.|TRBV6-6|.
TGTGCCAGCAGTGACAATTATAATTCACCCCTCCACTTT
CASSDNYNSPLHF
>TRBJ2-7|.|TRBV2|TRBD2
TGTGCCAGCAGGGGGACTAGCGGGAGGGTTTACGAGCAGTACTTC
CASRGTSGRVYEQYF
>TRBJ1-3|.|TRBV2|.
TGTGCCAGCAGTGAAGCTTACAAGATTTTCCTATATTTT
CASSEAYKIFLYF
>TRBJ2-5|.|TRBV28|.
TGTGCCAGCAGTTTTCCAGCGCAAGAGACCCAGTACTTC
CASSFPAQETQYF
>TRBJ1-1|.|TRBV6-4|TRBD1
TGTGCCAGCAGTCCGACAGGGGCCCCAGACACTGAAGCTTTCTTT
CASSPTGAPDTEAFF
>TRBJ2-7|.|TRBV5-1|.
TGCGCCAGCAGCCTACCGACAGTAGGTTACGAGCAGTACTTC
CASSLPTVGYEQYF